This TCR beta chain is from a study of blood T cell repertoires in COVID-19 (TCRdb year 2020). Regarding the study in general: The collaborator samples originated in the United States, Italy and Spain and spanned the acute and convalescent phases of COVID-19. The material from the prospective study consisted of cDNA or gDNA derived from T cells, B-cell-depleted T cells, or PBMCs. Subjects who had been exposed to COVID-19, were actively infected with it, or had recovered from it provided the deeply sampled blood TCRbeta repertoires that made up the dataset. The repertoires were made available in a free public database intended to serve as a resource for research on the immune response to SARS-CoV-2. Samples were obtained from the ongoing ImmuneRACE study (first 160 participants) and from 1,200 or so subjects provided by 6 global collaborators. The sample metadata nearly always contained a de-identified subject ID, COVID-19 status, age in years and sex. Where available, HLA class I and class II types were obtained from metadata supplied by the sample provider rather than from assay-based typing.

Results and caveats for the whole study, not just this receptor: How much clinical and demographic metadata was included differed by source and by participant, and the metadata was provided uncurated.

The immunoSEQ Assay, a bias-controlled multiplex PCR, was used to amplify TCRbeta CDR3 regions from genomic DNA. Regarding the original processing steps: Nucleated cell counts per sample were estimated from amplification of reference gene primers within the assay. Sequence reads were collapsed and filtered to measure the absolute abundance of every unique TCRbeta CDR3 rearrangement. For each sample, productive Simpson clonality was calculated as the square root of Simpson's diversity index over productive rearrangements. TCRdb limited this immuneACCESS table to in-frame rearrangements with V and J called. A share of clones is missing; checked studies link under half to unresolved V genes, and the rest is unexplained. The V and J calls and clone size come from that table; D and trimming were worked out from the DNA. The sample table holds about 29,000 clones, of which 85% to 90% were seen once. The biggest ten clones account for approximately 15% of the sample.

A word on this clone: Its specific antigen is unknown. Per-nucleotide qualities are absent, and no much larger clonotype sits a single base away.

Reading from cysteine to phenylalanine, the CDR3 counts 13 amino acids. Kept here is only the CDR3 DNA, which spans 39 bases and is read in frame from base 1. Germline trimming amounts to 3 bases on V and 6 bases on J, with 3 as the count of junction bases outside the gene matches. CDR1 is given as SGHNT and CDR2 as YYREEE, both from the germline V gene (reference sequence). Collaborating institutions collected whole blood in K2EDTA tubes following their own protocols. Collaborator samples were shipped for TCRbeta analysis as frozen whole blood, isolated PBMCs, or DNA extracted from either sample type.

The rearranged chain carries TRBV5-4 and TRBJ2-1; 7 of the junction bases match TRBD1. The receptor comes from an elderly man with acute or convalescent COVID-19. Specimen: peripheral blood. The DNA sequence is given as TGTGCCAGCAGCTCGACAGGGATCAATGAGCAGTTCTTC. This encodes CASSSTGINEQFF.